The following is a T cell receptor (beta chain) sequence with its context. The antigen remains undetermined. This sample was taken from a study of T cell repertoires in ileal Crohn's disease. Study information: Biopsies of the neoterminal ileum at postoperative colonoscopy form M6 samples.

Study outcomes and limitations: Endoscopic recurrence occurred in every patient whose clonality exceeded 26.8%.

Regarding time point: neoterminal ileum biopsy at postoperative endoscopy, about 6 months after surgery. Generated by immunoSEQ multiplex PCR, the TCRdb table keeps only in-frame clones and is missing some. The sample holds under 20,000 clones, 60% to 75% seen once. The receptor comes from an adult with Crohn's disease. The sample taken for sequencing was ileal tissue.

CDR3 sequence reads: CASSWGANTDTQYF. The DNA for the CDR3 is TGTGCCAGCAGCTGGGGAGCTAACACAGATACGCAGTATTTT. The chain recombines TRBV13 with TRBJ2-3, with a tentative D call TRBD2 (5 bases). The germline V gene encodes CDR1 PRHDT and CDR2 FYEKMQ (reference sequence). V was shortened by 4 bases and J by 2 bases, with 10 bases between the two germline ends. The CDR3 sequence is 14 residues long.